What follows are 10 T cell receptor beta chains derived from one specimen sequenced in a study of blood T cell repertoires in COVID-19. Method: immunoSEQ multiplex PCR; TCRdb's copy keeps in-frame clones and lacks some. Of about 160,000 clones in the sample, around four fifths were seen once. The sample comprised peripheral blood. The receptor source for this set is a man aged 65 to 85 with acute or convalescent COVID-19.

The chain couples TRBV9 to TRBJ2-7, with 8 nucleotides matching TRBD2. CDR3 length: 14 residues. From germline, CDR1 is SGDLS and CDR2 YYNGEE. After removal of 0 bases from V and 3 bases from J, the junction contained 2 bases not matched to a gene. The DNA for the CDR3 is TGTGCCAGCAGCGTAGAGAGCGGGAGCTACGAGCAGTACTTC. The encoded protein is CASSVESGSYEQYF.

The chain is built from TRBV7-9 and TRBJ1-1; possibly TRBD1 for D (6 bases). The V end was cut by 2 bases, the J end by 5 bases, with 12 bases between. There are 14 residues in the CDR3. From germline, CDR1 is SEHNR and CDR2 FQNEAQ (reference sequence). The CDR3 nucleotides read TGTGCCAGCAGCTTACTCGGGGGGGCGACTGAAGCTTTCTTT. This encodes CASSLLGGATEAFF.

The chain has TRBV30 and TRBJ1-4; 10 bases are shared with TRBD1. Unmatched junction bases numbered 11, after V lost 2 bases and J lost 8 bases. The length of the CDR3 is 16 residues. Germline lookup yields CDR1 GTSNPN and CDR2 SVGIG (reference sequence). CDR3 DNA: TGTGCCTGGAGTTTGACAGGGGGCGACCCGGGGGAAAAACTGTTTTTT. It yields the protein CAWSLTGGDPGEKLFF.

V usage is TRBV4-3 and J usage is TRBJ1-2; D remains unclear. V lost 0 bases and J 4 bases, leaving 12 bases between the germline ends. CDR1 is LGHNA, CDR2 YSLEER, per germline. The CDR3 has 15 amino acids. Here the CDR3 DNA reads TGCGCCAGCAGCCAAGATCACGGGGTTGGCTATGGCTACACCTTC. Its protein is CASSQDHGVGYGYTF.

This clone was detected only once. V gene TRBV5-4 combines with J gene TRBJ2-5, with 8 bases matching TRBD1. Germline CDR1 and CDR2: SGHNT and YYREEE (reference sequence). The V segment lost 8 bases and the J segment 5 bases; nucleotides outside the gene matches: 8. The CDR3 covers 13 residues. The CDR3 region is CASHATGVETQYF. DNA for the CDR3: TGTGCCAGTCACGCGACAGGGGTCGAGACCCAGTACTTC.

The chain has TRBV27 and TRBJ1-5; 7 bases line up with TRBD1. With V trimmed by 5 bases and J by 0 bases, 4 bases remained unmatched. There are 15 residues in the CDR3. Germline V lookup: CDR1 MNHEY, CDR2 SMNVEV (reference sequence). The CDR3, as DNA: TGTGCCAGCAGTAGGGGACAGTATAGCAATCAGCCCCAGCATTTT. This codes for CASSRGQYSNQPQHF.

This clone was seen just once. J is TRBJ2-6 and V is TRBV18; 8 bases are shared with TRBD1. The CDR3 consists of 16 residues. V shed 4 bases and J 0 bases; nucleotides not matched to a gene: 2. Germline V gives CDR1 KGHSH, CDR2 LQKENI. The CDR3 DNA reads TGTGCCAGCTCACTGGACAGGGCCTCTGGGGCCAACGTCCTGACTTTC. Translation: CASSLDRASGANVLTF.

The V call is TRBV30, the J call TRBJ1-2, with 8 bases that match TRBD1. The CDR3 is 11 amino acids. J gave up 7 bases and V 5 bases, and 3 bases lay outside the gene matches. Germline lookup yields CDR1 GTSNPN and CDR2 SVGIG (reference sequence). The CDR3 protein is CAWGQGRGYTF. CDR3 nucleotides: TGTGCCTGGGGACAGGGCCGTGGCTACACCTTC.

The chain employs TRBV9 and TRBJ2-3, with 8 nucleotides matching TRBD2. J gave up 0 bases and V 0 bases, and 9 bases lay outside the gene matches. There are 18 residues in the CDR3. The germline V gene encodes CDR1 SGDLS and CDR2 YYNGEE. DNA for the CDR3: TGTGCCAGCAGCGTAGTAGCGGGAATCTCTTCTAGCACAGATACGCAGTATTTT. Encoded protein: CASSVVAGISSSTDTQYF.

V usage is TRBV27 and J usage is TRBJ1-2; D perhaps matches TRBD1 (5 bases). CDR3 length: 15 amino acids. The V end lost 3 bases, the J end lost 6 bases, and 17 bases lay between the germline ends. Germline CDR1 MNHEY, CDR2 SMNVEV (reference sequence). CDR3 residues: CASSFLQGGRDGYTF. In DNA form, the CDR3 reads TGTGCCAGCAGTTTTCTCCAGGGAGGTAGAGATGGCTACACCTTC.